The 24 T cell receptor beta chains in this list originate from one sample, sequenced in a study of cytomegalovirus exposure and HLA in healthy donors (dated by TCRdb to the late 2010s). The library was obtained by the immunoSEQ multiplex PCR assay. For the multiplex PCR, a mixture combining 60 forward primers for TCR Vbeta segments and 13 reverse primers for TCR Jbeta segments was used. TCRdb holds this immuneACCESS table with in-frame rearrangements only. Some clones are missing; in checked studies, unresolved V genes explain under half, and the rest has no known cause. In all, the sample holds 100,000 to 150,000 clones, and roughly four fifths of those were seen once. The ten largest make up approximately 7.2% of the sample. Material for sequencing was PBMCs. The receptors stem from a male donor in good health and CMV-seronegative.

V is TRBV5-1 and J is TRBJ2-7; possibly TRBD2 for D (5 bases). Deletions cut 1 base from V and 0 bases from J, with 8 bases between. The CDR3 consists of 14 residues. Germline CDR1 is SGHRS and CDR2 is YFSETQ. The CDR3 region is CASSLIGSSYEQYF. The CDR3 DNA is TGCGCCAGCAGCTTGATAGGGAGCTCCTACGAGCAGTACTTC.

The chain recombines TRBV27 with TRBJ2-7, with D possibly being TRBD2 (6 bases). CDR3 length equals 16 residues. The germline V gene has CDR1 MNHEY and CDR2 SMNVEV (reference sequence). Trimming took off 5 bases at V and 2 bases at J, with 19 bases between the two ends. CDR3 in DNA: TGTGCCAGCAGTCCCGTCTCCGGGACTGGACCCTACGAGCAGTACTTC. The encoded protein is CASSPVSGTGPYEQYF.

The chain links TRBV7-6 to TRBJ2-3; 8 bases line up with TRBD1. CDR1 and CDR2 from the germline V gene are SGHVS and FNYEAQ. With V trimmed by 0 bases and J by 0 bases, 8 bases remained unmatched. This CDR3 is 18 amino acids long. The CDR3 DNA is TGTGCCAGCAGCTTAGCGGGTACAGGGGGGCCTAGCACAGATACGCAGTATTTT. Its protein is CASSLAGTGGPSTDTQYF.

The V call is TRBV7-2, the J call TRBJ2-2, with D possibly matching TRBD2 (6 bases). Trimming took off 4 bases at V and 0 bases at J, with 9 bases between the two ends. The CDR3 loop spans 15 amino acids. From germline, CDR1 is SGHTA and CDR2 FQGNSA. CDR3 DNA sequence: TGTGCCAGCAGCTACGGGACTGCGAACACCGGGGAGCTGTTTTTT. Its translation is CASSYGTANTGELFF.

The chain carries TRBV7-2 and TRBJ1-4; TRBD1 might be the D (5 bases). Deletions cut 2 bases from V and 0 bases from J, with 13 bases between. Per the germline V gene, CDR1 is SGHTA and CDR2 is FQGNSA. CDR3 length: 17 residues. CDR3 bases: TGTGCCAGCAGCTTATGGGGGGGGTTTGCAACTAATGAAAAACTGTTTTTT. Translated: CASSLWGGFATNEKLFF.

The chain has TRBV5-4 and TRBJ1-1, with a weak D call TRBD1 (6 bases). Germline assignment: CDR1 SGHNT and CDR2 YYREEE (reference sequence). Trimming took 0 bases from V and 4 from J, leaving 13 bases between them. The CDR3 length is 15 residues. The CDR3 DNA is TGTGCCAGCAGCTTGGCTGGACAGAGGACCACTGAAGCTTTCTTT. It codes for CASSLAGQRTTEAFF.

The chain combines TRBV9 with TRBJ2-7; D gene ambiguous. Germline V gene sequence: CDR1 SGDLS, CDR2 YYNGEE. This CDR3 is built from 12 residues. V shed 7 bases and J shed 2 bases, with 10 bases lying between them. This CDR3 reads CASPRRPYEQYF. The CDR3, as DNA: TGTGCCAGCCCTCGCAGGCCCTACGAGCAGTACTTC.

The table lists this clone with a count of one. The rearrangement joins TRBV9 to TRBJ2-3; TRBD2 matches 7 bases. The V gene's germline CDR1 is SGDLS and CDR2 YYNGEE. J gave up 6 bases and V 0 bases, and 7 bases lay outside the gene matches. CDR3 length equals 15 residues. The CDR3 spells CASSVEGRGGDTQYF. CDR3 sequence (DNA): TGTGCCAGCAGCGTAGAAGGGAGGGGCGGGGATACGCAGTATTTT.

This clone appeared a single time. The rearrangement links TRBV18 to TRBJ1-1; D is unresolved. The CDR3 has 15 amino acids. V shed 4 bases and J shed 1 base, with 13 bases lying between them. CDR1 is KGHSH and CDR2 is LQKENI in the germline V gene. As DNA, the CDR3 is TGTGCCAGCTCACACCCCCAACGGGGGAACACTGAAGCTTTCTTT. Translation gives CASSHPQRGNTEAFF. Filled out from reference TRBV18 and TRBJ1-1, the complete variable domain reads NAGVMQNPRHLVRRRGQEARLRCSPMKGHSHVYWYRQLPEEGLKFMVYLQKENIIDESGMPKERFSAEFPKEGPSILRIQQVVRGDSAAYFCASSHPQRGNTEAFFGQGTRLTVV.

The chain links TRBV9 to TRBJ1-1, with TRBD1 as a possible D gene (6 bases). CDR1 is SGDLS, CDR2 YYNGEE, per germline. Trimming took 0 bases from V and 5 from J, leaving 11 bases between them. The CDR3 spans 14 residues. The CDR3 region is CASSVEGVSTEAFF. The CDR3 DNA follows: TGTGCCAGCAGCGTAGAGGGGGTATCGACTGAAGCTTTCTTT.

The chain carries TRBV30 and TRBJ1-2; D possibly corresponds to TRBD1 (5 bases). CDR1 is GTSNPN, CDR2 SVGIG, per germline (reference sequence). The CDR3 contains 12 residues. Trimming removed 7 bases from V and 8 bases from J, with 17 bases in between. The CDR3 nucleotides read TGTGCCTCCACAGCGGGGGGGAGAGGCTACACCTTC. The encoded protein is CASTAGGRGYTF.

V gene TRBV9 combines with J gene TRBJ1-6; possibly TRBD1 for D (5 bases). This CDR3 is 14 amino acids long. V was shortened by 4 bases and J by 7 bases, with 12 bases between the two germline ends. Per the germline V gene, CDR1 is SGDLS and CDR2 is YYNGEE. The CDR3 sequence: CASSPTVPNSPLHF. CDR3 sequence (DNA): TGTGCCAGCAGCCCGACAGTACCCAATTCACCCCTCCACTTT.

This clone was observed once. This chain links TRBV5-4 with TRBJ2-1, with TRBD2 as a possible D gene (6 bases). V was cut by 2 bases and J by 3 bases, with 9 bases left in between. This CDR3 spans 14 amino acids. Germline-derived CDR1 and CDR2 are SGHNT and YYREEE (reference sequence). CDR3 sequence: CASSFGTDYNEQFF. The CDR3 DNA is TGTGCCAGCAGCTTCGGGACTGACTACAATGAGCAGTTCTTC. The full variable domain, its missing parts supplied by reference TRBV5-4 and TRBJ2-1, is ETGVTQSPTHLIKTRGQQVTLRCSSQSGHNTVSWYQQALGQGPQFIFQYYREEENGRGNFPPRFSGLQFPNYSSELNVNALELDDSALYLCASSFGTDYNEQFFGPGTRLTVL.

The chain uses TRBV30 and TRBJ1-2; TRBD1 matches at 7 bases. V was clipped by 5 bases and J by 6 bases; unmatched bases: 9. Germline-derived CDR1 and CDR2 are GTSNPN and SVGIG (reference sequence). This CDR3 comprises 13 residues. In nucleotides, the CDR3 is TGTGCCTGGGCCACCCAACAGGGGAATGGCTACACCTTC. This encodes CAWATQQGNGYTF.

This sequence joins TRBV7-2 and TRBJ2-1, with TRBD2 as a possible D gene (5 bases). The V end lost 5 bases, the J end lost 5 bases, and 13 bases lay between the germline ends. The germline gives CDR1 SGHTA, CDR2 FQGNSA. This CDR3 spans 14 amino acids. Here the CDR3 DNA reads TGTGCCAGCAGCCCCTACGGGCGGGACAATGAGCAGTTCTTC. This sequence encodes CASSPYGRDNEQFF.

The chain combines TRBV27 with TRBJ1-1, with D possibly matching TRBD1 (6 bases). V was trimmed by 3 bases and J by 4 bases, leaving 9 bases between them. This CDR3 is 13 amino acids long. Germline CDR1 is MNHEY and CDR2 is SMNVEV (reference sequence). The CDR3: CASSFTRGTEAFF. CDR3 DNA sequence: TGTGCCAGCAGTTTCACCAGGGGCACTGAAGCTTTCTTT.

The chain recombines TRBV10-2 with TRBJ2-5; D possibly corresponds to TRBD1 (7 bases). Trimming took off 6 bases at V and 4 bases at J, with 9 bases between the two ends. CDR1 and CDR2 (germline): WSHSY, SAAADI. This CDR3 contains 12 residues. The DNA for the CDR3 is TGCGCCAGCAGGCAGGGGGGAGAGACCCAGTACTTC. Translating gives CASRQGGETQYF.

This rearrangement joins TRBV5-1 to TRBJ2-7; no firm D call. The CDR3 loop spans 12 amino acids. Germline assignment: CDR1 SGHRS and CDR2 YFSETQ. V shed 0 bases and J shed 4 bases, with 5 bases lying between them. The CDR3: CASSLETYEQYF. The DNA of the CDR3 is TGCGCCAGCAGCTTGGAAACATACGAGCAGTACTTC.

The V gene is TRBV19, the J gene TRBJ2-5; the match to TRBD1 covers 9 bases. CDR3 length: 15 residues. With 4 bases clipped from V and 3 bases from J, the junction kept 6 bases outside the gene matches. Looked up from germline, CDR1 is LNHDA and CDR2 is SQIVND (reference sequence). The CDR3 spells CASSKTGTGKETQYF. Here the CDR3 DNA reads TGTGCCAGTAGTAAGACCGGGACAGGGAAAGAGACCCAGTACTTC. Looking up the rest from reference TRBV19 and TRBJ2-5 gives the full variable domain: DGGITQSPKYLFRKEGQNVTLSCEQNLNHDAMYWYRQDPGQGLRLIYYSQIVNDFQKGDIAEGYSVSREKKESFPLTVTSAQKNPTAFYLCASSKTGTGKETQYFGPGTRLLVL.

The chain employs TRBV4-2 and TRBJ2-5; 11 bases match TRBD2. With the DNA end fitting TRBJ2-7 better, the J assignment may be wrong. Germline loops: CDR1 LGHNA, CDR2 YNFKEQ. The CDR3 runs 20 residues. The CDR3 nucleotides are TGTGCCAGCAGCCAAGACCCCTCCGAGGTAGCGGGAGGGCCGGGCTACGAGCAGTACTTC. This translates into CASSQDPSEVAGGPGYEQYF.

The gene calls are TRBV4-2 and TRBJ2-6; D remains unclear. The germline gives CDR1 LGHNA, CDR2 YNFKEQ. The CDR3 extends over 16 amino acids. Between the trimmed V and J ends, which lost 2 bases and 4 bases, there was a span of 12 bases. This CDR3 reads CASSQSTATGANVLTF. For the CDR3, the DNA is TGTGCCAGCAGCCAATCAACAGCAACAGGGGCCAACGTCCTGACTTTC.

This clone was detected only a few times. The chain has TRBV7-2 and TRBJ2-7; 8 nucleotides agree with TRBD2. Germline assignment: CDR1 SGHTA and CDR2 FQGNSA. With V trimmed by 1 base and J by 5 bases, 1 base remained unmatched. The CDR3 sequence is 13 residues long. CDR3 region: CASSLGLANEQYF. The CDR3 DNA reads as TGTGCCAGCAGCTTAGGACTAGCGAACGAGCAGTACTTC.

This chain uses TRBV7-9 with TRBJ2-1; 9 bases agree with TRBD2. The CDR3 totals 18 residues. Germline CDR1 and CDR2: SEHNR and FQNEAQ (reference sequence). V trimming: 5 bases; J trimming: 0 bases; junction bases outside the gene matches: 11. The CDR3 reads CASSPGLASFSSYNEQFF. CDR3 sequence (DNA): TGTGCCAGCAGCCCAGGACTAGCGTCCTTCAGCTCCTACAATGAGCAGTTCTTC. Variable domain in full (rest from reference TRBV7-9 and TRBJ2-1): DTGVSQNPRHKITKRGQNVTFRCDPISEHNRLYWYRQTLGQGPEFLTYFQNEAQLEKSRLLSDRFSAERPKGSFSTLEIQRTEQGDSAMYLCASSPGLASFSSYNEQFFGPGTRLTVL.

The rearrangement joins TRBV19 to TRBJ2-5; a weak D match, TRBD2 (5 bases). Germline CDR1 reads LNHDA; CDR2 reads SQIVND (reference sequence). The CDR3 loop spans 16 amino acids. V shed 2 bases and J shed 4 bases, with 17 bases lying between them. CDR3 loop: CASSISQSMDSETQYF. DNA for the CDR3: TGTGCCAGTAGTATAAGTCAATCTATGGACTCAGAGACCCAGTACTTC.